Sequencing of this T cell receptor beta chain was carried out in a study of OX40 agonist ivuxolimab in advanced cancers. Study results and caveats: Dose levels from 0.1 to 3.0 mg/kg saw CD4+ and CD8+ blood T cells expand clonally by week 6.

TCRdb's table, derived via immunoSEQ multiplex PCR, lists solely in-frame clones and lacks some. This sample has fewer than 85,000 clones, with approximately 82% found just once. Germline V gives CDR1 SGHNT, CDR2 YYREEE (reference sequence). V was clipped by 4 bases and J by 7 bases, with 10 bases between them. The CDR3 is made up of 12 amino acids. In the case of this clone: The antigen is not known.

This clonotype originated in an adult with an advanced solid tumor such as melanoma, head and neck, liver or kidney cancer. This material consisted of CD4+ or CD8+ T cells sorted from blood, taken in a trial of the OX40 agonist ivuxolimab. The rearrangement links TRBV5-4 to TRBJ2-3, with no clear D. The CDR3, as DNA: TGTGCCAGCAGCCTGGACCGCAATACGCAGTATTTT. Encoded protein: CASSLDRNTQYF.